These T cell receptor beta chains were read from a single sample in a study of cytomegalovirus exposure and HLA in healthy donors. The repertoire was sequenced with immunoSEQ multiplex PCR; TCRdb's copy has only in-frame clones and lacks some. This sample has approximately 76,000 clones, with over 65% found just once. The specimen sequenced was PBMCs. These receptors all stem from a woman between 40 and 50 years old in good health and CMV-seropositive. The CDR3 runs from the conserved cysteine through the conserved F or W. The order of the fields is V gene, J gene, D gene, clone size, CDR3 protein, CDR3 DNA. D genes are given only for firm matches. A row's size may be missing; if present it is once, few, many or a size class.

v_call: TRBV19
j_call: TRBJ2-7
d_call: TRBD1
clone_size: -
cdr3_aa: CASSPDRGGEQYF
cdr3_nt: TGTGCCAGTAGTCCGGACAGGGGGGGCGAGCAGTACTTC

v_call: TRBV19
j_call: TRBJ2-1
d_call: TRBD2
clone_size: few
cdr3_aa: CASSIVRAGAEQFF
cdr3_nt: TGTGCCAGTAGTATAGTCAGGGCGGGAGCTGAGCAGTTCTTC

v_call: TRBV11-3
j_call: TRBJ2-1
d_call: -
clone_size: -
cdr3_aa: CASSFRGNRNEQFF
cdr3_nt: TGTGCCAGCAGCTTCCGGGGAAATCGCAATGAGCAGTTCTTC

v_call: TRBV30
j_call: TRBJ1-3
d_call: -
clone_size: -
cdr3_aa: CAWSSRALATGNTIYF
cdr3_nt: TGTGCCTGGAGTTCCAGGGCTCTGGCCACTGGAAACACCATATATTTT

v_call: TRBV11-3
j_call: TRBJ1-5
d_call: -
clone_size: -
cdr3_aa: CASRSDSDSNQPQHF
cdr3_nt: TGTGCCAGCAGGTCGGACTCAGATAGCAATCAGCCCCAGCATTTT

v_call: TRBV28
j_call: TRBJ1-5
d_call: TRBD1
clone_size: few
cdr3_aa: CASRENRGRVSNQPQHF
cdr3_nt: TGTGCCAGCAGGGAAAACAGGGGGAGGGTGAGCAATCAGCCCCAGCATTTT

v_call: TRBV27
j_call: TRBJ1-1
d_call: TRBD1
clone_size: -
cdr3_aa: CASSSGWGQGAFF
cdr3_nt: TGTGCCAGCAGCTCCGGGTGGGGACAGGGAGCTTTCTTT

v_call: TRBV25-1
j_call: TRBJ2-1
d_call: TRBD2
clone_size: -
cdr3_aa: CASTRSSGGSYNEQFF
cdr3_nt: TGTGCCAGCACTCGCTCTAGCGGGGGTTCCTACAATGAGCAGTTCTTC

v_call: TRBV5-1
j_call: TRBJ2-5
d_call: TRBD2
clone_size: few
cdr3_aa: CASRTSGGIQETQYF
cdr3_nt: TGCGCCAGCAGGACTAGCGGGGGGATCCAAGAGACCCAGTACTTC

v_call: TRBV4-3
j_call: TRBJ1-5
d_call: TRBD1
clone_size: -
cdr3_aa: CASSQSRTGGNQPQHF
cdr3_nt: TGCGCCAGCAGCCAGTCACGAACAGGGGGCAATCAGCCCCAGCATTTT

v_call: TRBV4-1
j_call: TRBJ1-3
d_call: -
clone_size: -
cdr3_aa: CASSQDGFSGNTIYF
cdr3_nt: TGCGCCAGCAGCCAAGACGGTTTCTCTGGAAACACCATATATTTT

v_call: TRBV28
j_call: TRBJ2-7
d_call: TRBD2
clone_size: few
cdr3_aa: CASSPGLARSKQYF
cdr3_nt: TGTGCCAGCAGTCCAGGACTAGCGCGCTCGAAGCAGTACTTC

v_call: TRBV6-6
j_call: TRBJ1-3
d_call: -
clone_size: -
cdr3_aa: CASSRDTNSGNTIYF
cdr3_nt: TGTGCCAGCAGTCGGGACACAAACTCTGGAAACACCATATATTTT

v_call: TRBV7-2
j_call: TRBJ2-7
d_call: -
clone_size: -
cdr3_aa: CASSPGFRLYSYEQYF
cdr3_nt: TGTGCCAGCAGCCCAGGGTTCCGACTCTATTCCTACGAGCAGTACTTC

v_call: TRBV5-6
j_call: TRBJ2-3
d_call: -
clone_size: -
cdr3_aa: CASSAGGITQYF
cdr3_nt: TGTGCCAGCAGCGCCGGGGGTATCACGCAGTATTTT

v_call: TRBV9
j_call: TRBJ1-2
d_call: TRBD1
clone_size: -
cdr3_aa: CASSTATGTNYGYTF
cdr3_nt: TGTGCCAGCAGCACGGCGACAGGGACTAACTATGGCTACACCTTC

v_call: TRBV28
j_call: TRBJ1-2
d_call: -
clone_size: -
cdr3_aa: CASSFRSYGYTF
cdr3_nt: TGTGCCAGCAGTTTTCGCAGTTATGGCTACACCTTC

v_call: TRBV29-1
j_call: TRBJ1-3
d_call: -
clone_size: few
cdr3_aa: CSVDEGNTIYF
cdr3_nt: TGCAGCGTTGACGAGGGAAACACCATATATTTT

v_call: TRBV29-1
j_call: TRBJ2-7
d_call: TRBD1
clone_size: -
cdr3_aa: CSVVQGAYEQYF
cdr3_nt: TGCAGCGTTGTACAGGGGGCTTACGAGCAGTACTTC

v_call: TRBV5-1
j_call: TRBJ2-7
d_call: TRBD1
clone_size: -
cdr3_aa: CASSRNRQGAYEQYF
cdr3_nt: TGCGCCAGCAGCCGGAACCGACAGGGAGCCTACGAGCAGTACTTC

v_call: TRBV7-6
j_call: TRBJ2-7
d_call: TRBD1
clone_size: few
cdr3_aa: CASSLTARTGTGITYEQYF
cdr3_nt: TGTGCCAGCAGCTTAACCGCCAGAACCGGGACAGGCATAACCTACGAGCAGTACTTC

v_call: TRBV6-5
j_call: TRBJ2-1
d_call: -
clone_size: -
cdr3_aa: CASSYASAPEQFF
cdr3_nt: TGTGCCAGCAGTTATGCTAGCGCACCTGAGCAGTTCTTC

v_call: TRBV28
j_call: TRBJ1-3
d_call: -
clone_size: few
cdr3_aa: CASSSRQVRSGNTIYF
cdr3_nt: TGTGCCAGCAGCTCTAGACAGGTTAGGTCTGGAAACACCATATATTTT

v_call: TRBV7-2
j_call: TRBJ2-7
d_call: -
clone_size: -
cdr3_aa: CASSPGRYTYEQYF
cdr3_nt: TGTGCCAGCAGTCCGGGAAGGTACACCTACGAGCAGTACTTC

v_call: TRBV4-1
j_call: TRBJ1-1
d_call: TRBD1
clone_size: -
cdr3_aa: CASSRTGNTEAFF
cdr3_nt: TGCGCCAGCAGCCGGACAGGTAACACTGAAGCTTTCTTT

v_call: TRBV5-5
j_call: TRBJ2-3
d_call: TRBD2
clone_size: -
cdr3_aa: CASSLRAGVTDTQYF
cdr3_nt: TGTGCCAGCAGCTTGCGTGCGGGGGTCACAGATACGCAGTATTTT

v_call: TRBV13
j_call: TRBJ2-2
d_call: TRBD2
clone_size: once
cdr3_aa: CASSWGGLELFF
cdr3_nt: TGTGCCAGCAGCTGGGGGGGATTGGAGCTGTTTTTT

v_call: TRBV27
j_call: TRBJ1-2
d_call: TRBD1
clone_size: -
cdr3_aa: CASSPRQGAVYGYTF
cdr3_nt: TGTGCCAGCAGCCCCCGACAGGGGGCAGTGTATGGCTACACCTTC

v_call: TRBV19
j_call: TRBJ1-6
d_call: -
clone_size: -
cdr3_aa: CASSISPGDNSPLHF
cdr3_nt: TGTGCCAGTAGTATATCCCCAGGGGATAATTCACCCCTCCACTTT

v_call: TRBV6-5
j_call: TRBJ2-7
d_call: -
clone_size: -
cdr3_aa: CASSIRDNHEQYF
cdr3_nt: TGTGCCAGCAGTATCCGGGACAACCACGAGCAGTACTTC

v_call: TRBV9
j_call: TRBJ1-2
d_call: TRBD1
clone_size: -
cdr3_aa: CASSVGQGSYTF
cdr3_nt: TGTGCCAGCAGCGTTGGACAGGGGAGCTACACCTTC

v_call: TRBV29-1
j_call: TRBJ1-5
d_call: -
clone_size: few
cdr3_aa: CSVEGVRGQPQHF
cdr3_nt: TGCAGCGTTGAAGGGGTAAGAGGTCAGCCCCAGCATTTT

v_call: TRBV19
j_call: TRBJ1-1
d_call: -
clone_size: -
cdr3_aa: CASRRAPVGPNTEAFF
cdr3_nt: TGTGCCAGTCGCAGAGCACCCGTGGGGCCGAACACTGAAGCTTTCTTT

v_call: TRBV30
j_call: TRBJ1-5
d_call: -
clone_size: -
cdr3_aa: CAWSMTGDQPQHF
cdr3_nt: TGTGCCTGGAGTATGACAGGTGATCAGCCCCAGCATTTT

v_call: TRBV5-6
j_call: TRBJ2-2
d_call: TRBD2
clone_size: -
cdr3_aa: CASSLVGRGVTGELFF
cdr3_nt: TGTGCCAGCAGCTTGGTTGGGCGGGGGGTCACCGGGGAGCTGTTTTTT

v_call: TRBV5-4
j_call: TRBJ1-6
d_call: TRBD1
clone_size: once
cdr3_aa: CASSGAQGARSPLHF
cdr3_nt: TGTGCCAGCAGCGGTGCACAGGGGGCGCGTTCACCCCTCCACTTT

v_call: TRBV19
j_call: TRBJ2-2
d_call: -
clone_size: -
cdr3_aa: CASSIAPGTGELFF
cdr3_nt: TGTGCCAGTAGTATTGCTCCCGGCACCGGGGAGCTGTTTTTT

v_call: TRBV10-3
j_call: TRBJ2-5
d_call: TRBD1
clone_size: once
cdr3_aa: CAISAGTGGETQYF
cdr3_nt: TGTGCCATCAGTGCCGGGACAGGTGGCGAGACCCAGTACTTC

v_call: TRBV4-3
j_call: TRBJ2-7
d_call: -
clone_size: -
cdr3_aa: CASSQTFTSSYEQYF
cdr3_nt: TGCGCCAGCAGCCAAACTTTTACTAGCTCCTACGAGCAGTACTTC

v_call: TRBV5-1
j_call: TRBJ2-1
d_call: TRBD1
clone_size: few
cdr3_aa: CASSSGQGANEQFF
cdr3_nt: TGCGCCAGCAGTTCCGGACAGGGGGCAAATGAGCAGTTCTTC

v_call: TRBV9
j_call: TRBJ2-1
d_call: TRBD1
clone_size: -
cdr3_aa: CASSARTGLNEQFF
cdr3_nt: TGTGCCAGCAGCGCCCGGACAGGGCTAAATGAGCAGTTCTTC

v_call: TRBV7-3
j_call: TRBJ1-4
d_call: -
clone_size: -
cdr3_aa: CARNNPGATNEKLFF
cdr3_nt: TGTGCCAGGAACAATCCGGGGGCAACTAATGAAAAACTGTTTTTT

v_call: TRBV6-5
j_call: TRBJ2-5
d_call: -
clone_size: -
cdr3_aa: CASSYTTKETQYF
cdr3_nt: TGTGCCAGCAGTTACACAACTAAAGAGACCCAGTACTTC

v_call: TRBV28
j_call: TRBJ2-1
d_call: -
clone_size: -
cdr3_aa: CASGQLRRQFTYNEQFF
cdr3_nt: TGTGCCAGCGGGCAACTACGAAGACAGTTTACTTACAATGAGCAGTTCTTC

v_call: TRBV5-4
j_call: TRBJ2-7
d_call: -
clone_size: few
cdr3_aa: CASSSEPGSEQYF
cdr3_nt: TGTGCCAGCAGCTCGGAGCCTGGAAGCGAGCAGTACTTC

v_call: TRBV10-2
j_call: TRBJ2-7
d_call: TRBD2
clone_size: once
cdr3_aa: CASRMTGTSGYEQYF
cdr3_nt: TGCGCCAGCAGAATGACCGGGACTAGCGGCTACGAGCAGTACTTC

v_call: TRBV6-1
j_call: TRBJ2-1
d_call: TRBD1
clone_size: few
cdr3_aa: CASSDLDRGLDNEQFF
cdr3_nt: TGTGCCAGCAGTGACCTCGACAGGGGGCTAGACAATGAGCAGTTCTTC

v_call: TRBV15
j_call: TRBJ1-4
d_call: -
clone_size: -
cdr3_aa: CATSRGRTANEKLFF
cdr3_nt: TGTGCCACCAGCAGGGGAAGGACAGCGAATGAAAAACTGTTTTTT

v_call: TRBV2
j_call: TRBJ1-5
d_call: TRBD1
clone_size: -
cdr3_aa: CASRGQDNQPQHF
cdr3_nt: TGTGCCAGCCGGGGACAGGACAATCAGCCCCAGCATTTT

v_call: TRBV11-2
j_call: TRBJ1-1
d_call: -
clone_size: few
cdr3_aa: CASSQVPPTGNTEAFF
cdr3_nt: TGTGCCAGCAGCCAAGTACCTCCGACAGGGAACACTGAAGCTTTCTTT

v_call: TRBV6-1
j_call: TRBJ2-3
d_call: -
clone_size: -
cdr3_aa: CASSEASRGGSTDTQYF
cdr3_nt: TGTGCCAGCAGTGAAGCCTCAAGGGGCGGTAGCACAGATACGCAGTATTTT

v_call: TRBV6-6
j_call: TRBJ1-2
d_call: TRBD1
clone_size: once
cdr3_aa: CASSSQGVYGYTF
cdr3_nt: TGTGCCAGCAGTTCCCAGGGGGTATATGGCTACACCTTC

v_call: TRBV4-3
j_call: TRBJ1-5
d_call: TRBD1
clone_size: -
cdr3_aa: CASSQDRGYRGPYRNQPQHF
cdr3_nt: TGCGCCAGCAGCCAAGATAGGGGGTACAGGGGTCCATATCGTAATCAGCCCCAGCATTTT

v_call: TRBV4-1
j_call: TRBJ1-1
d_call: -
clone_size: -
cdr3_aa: CASLGIGTEAFF
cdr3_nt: TGCGCCAGCCTCGGGATCGGGACTGAAGCTTTCTTT

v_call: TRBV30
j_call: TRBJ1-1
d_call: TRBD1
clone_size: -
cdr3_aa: CAWSRRTGGAEAFF
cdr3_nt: TGTGCCTGGAGCCGGAGGACAGGGGGCGCGGAAGCTTTCTTT

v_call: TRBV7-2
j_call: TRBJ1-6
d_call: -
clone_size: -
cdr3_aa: CASTGQGYSPLHF
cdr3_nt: TGTGCCAGCACCGGGCAGGGGTATTCACCCCTCCACTTT

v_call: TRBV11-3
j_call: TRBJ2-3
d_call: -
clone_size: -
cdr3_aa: CASSQGRRTDTQYF
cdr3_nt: TGTGCCAGCAGCCAGGGGCGCCGCACAGATACGCAGTATTTT

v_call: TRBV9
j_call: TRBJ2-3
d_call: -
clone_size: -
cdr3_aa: CASSPQGASTDTQYF
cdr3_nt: TGTGCCAGCAGCCCCCAAGGGGCTAGCACAGATACGCAGTATTTT

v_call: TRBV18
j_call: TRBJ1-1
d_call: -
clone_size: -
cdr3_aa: CASSPLRGDNTEAFF
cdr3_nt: TGTGCCAGCTCACCTCTTCGCGGAGACAACACTGAAGCTTTCTTT